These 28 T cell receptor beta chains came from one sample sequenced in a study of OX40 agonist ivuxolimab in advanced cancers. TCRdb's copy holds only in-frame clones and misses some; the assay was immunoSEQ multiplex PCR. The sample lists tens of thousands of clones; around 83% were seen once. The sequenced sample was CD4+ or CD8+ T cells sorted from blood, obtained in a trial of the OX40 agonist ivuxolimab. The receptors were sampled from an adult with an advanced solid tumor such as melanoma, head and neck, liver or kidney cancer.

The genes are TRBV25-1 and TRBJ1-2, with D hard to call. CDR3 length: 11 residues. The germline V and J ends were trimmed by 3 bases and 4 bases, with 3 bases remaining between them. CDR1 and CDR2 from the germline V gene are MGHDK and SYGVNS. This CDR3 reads CASSESYGYTF. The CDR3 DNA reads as TGTGCCAGCAGTGAGTCCTATGGCTACACCTTC.

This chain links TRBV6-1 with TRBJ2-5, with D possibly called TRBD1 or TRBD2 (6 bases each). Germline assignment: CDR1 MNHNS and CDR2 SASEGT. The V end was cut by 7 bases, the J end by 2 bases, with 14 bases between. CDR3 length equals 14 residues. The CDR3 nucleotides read TGTGCCAGCACCGACGGAGGGGGTCAAGAGACCCAGTACTTC. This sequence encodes CASTDGGGQETQYF.

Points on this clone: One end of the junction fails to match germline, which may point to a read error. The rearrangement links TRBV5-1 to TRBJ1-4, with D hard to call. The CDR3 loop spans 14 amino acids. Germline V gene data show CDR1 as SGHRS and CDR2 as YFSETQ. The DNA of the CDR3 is TGCGCCAGCTCTGACCTAACAACTAATGAAGAACTGTTTTTT. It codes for CASSDLTTNEELFF. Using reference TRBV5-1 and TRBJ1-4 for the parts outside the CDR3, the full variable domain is KAGVTQTPRYLIKTRGQQVTLSCSPISGHRSVSWYQQTPGQGLQFLFEYFSETQRNKGNFPGRFSGRQFSNSRSEMNVSTLELGDSALYLCASSDLTTNEELFFGSGTQLSVL.

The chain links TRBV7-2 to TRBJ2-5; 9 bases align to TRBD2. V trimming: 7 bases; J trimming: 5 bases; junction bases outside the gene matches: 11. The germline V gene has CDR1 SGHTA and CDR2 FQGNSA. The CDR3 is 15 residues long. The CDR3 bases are TGTGCCAGCAACTCACTCCGCGGGGGGGCGGAGACCCAGTACTTC. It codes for CASNSLRGGAETQYF.

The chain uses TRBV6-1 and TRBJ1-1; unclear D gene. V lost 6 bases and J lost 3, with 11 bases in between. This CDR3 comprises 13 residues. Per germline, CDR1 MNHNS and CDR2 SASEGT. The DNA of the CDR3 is TGTGCCAGCAGGGACGGCCAGGACACTGAAGCTTTCTTT. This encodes CASRDGQDTEAFF.

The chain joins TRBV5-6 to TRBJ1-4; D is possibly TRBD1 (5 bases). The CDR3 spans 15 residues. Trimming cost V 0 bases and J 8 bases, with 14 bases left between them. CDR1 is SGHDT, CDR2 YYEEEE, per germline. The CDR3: CASSLVSGPGEKLFF. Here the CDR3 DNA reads TGTGCCAGCAGCTTGGTGTCAGGGCCCGGAGAAAAACTGTTTTTT.

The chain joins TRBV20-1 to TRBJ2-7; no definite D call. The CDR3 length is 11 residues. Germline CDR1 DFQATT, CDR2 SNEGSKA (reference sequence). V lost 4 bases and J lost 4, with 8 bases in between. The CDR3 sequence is CSATPIYEQYF. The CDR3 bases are TGCAGTGCTACCCCAATTTACGAGCAGTACTTC.

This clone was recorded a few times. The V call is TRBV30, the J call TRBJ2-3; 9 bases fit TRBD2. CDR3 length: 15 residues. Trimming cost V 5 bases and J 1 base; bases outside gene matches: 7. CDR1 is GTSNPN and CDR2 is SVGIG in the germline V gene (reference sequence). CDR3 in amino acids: CAWGRRGGRTDTQYF. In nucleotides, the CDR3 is TGTGCCTGGGGGAGGCGGGGGGGCCGCACAGATACGCAGTATTTT.

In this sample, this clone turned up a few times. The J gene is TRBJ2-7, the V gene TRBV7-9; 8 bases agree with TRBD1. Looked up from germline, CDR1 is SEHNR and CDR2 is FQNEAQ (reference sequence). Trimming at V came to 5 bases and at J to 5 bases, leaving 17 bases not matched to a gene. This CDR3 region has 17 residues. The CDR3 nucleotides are TGTGCCAGCAGCCCCTACCCCAGGGGGCATGGCGCGAACGAGCAGTACTTC. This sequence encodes CASSPYPRGHGANEQYF.

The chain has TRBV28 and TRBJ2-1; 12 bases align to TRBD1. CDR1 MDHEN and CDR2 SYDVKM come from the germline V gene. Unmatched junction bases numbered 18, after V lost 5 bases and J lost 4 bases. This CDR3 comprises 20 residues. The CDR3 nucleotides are TGTGCCAGCAGTCCCCCGGGACAGGGGGCTTGGACTAGCGGATACAATGAGCAGTTCTTC. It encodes CASSPPGQGAWTSGYNEQFF.

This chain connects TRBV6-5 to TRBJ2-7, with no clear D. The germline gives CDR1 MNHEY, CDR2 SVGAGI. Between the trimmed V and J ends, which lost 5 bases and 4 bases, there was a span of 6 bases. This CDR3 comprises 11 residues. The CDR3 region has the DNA TGTGCCAGCAGTAGCGATTACGAGCAGTACTTC. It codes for CASSSDYEQYF.

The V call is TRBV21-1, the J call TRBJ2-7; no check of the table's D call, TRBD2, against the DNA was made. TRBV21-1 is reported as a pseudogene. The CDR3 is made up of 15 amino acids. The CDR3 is CASSKESGGVTRQYF. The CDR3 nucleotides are TGTGCCAGCAGCAAAGAGAGCGGCGGAGTGACGAGGCAGTACTTC.

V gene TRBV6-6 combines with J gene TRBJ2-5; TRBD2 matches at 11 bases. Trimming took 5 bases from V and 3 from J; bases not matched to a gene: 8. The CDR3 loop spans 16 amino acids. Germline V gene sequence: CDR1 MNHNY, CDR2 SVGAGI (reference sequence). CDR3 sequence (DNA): TGTGCCAGCAGTCGGGAAATAGCGGGGGGGAAAGAGACCCAGTACTTC. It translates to CASSREIAGGKETQYF.

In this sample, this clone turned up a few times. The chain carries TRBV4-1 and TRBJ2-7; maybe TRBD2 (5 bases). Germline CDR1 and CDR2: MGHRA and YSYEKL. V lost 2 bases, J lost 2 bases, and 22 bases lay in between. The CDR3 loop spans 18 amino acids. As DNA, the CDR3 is TGCGCCAGCAGCCAAAGAGGGTCGCCAGCGTCCGAGACCTACGAGCAGTACTTC. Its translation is CASSQRGSPASETYEQYF.

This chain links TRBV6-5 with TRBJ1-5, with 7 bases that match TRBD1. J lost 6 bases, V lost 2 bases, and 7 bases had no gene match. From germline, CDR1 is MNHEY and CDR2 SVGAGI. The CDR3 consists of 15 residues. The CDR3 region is CASSYSDRAGQPQHF. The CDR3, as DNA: TGTGCCAGCAGTTACAGCGACAGGGCGGGTCAGCCCCAGCATTTT.

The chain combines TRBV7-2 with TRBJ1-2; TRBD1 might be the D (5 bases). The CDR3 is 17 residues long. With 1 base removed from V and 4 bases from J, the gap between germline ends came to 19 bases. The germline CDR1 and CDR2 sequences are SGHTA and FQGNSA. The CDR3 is CASSLDPEGIGGYGYTF. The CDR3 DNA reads TGTGCCAGCAGCTTAGATCCCGAGGGTATCGGGGGCTATGGCTACACCTTC.

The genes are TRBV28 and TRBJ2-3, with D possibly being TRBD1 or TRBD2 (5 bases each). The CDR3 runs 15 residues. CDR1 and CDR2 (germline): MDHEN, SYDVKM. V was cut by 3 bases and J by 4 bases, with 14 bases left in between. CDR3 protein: CASSFGDRPSDTQYF. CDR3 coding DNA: TGTGCCAGCAGTTTTGGGGACCGGCCCTCAGATACGCAGTATTTT.

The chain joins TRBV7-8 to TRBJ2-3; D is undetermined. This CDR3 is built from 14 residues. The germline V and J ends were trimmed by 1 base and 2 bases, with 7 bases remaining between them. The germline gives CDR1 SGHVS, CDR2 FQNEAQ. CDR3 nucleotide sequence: TGTGCCAGCAGCTTAGTTAACCCCACAGATACGCAGTATTTT. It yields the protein CASSLVNPTDTQYF. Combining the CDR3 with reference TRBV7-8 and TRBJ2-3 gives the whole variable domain GAGVSQSPRYKVAKRGQDVALRCDPISGHVSLFWYQQALGQGPEFLTYFQNEAQLDKSGLPSDRFFAERPEGSVSTLKIQRTQQEDSAVYLCASSLVNPTDTQYFGPGTRLTVL.

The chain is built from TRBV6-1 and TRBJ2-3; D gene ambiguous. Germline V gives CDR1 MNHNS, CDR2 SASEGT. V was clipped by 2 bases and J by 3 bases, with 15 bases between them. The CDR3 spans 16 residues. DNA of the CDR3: TGTGCCAGCAGTGAATCGGCCGCGTACAGTACAGATACGCAGTATTTT. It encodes CASSESAAYSTDTQYF.

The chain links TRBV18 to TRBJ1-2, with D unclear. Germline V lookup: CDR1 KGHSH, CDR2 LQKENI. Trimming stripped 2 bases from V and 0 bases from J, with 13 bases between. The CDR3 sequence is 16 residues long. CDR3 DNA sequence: TGTGCCAGCTCACCATCGTCGGCGGTAGCTAACTATGGCTACACCTTC. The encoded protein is CASSPSSAVANYGYTF.

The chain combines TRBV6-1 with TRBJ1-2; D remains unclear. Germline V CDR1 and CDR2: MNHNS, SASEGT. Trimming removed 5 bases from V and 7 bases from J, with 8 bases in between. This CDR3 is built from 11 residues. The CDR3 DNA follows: TGTGCCAGCAGTATCGCGACTGGCTACACCTTC. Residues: CASSIATGYTF.

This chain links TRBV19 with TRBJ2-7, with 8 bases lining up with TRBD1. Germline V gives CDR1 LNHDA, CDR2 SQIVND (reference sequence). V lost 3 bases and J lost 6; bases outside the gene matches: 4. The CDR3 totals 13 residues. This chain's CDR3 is CASSMGRGLEQYF. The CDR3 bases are TGTGCCAGTAGTATGGGCAGGGGGCTCGAGCAGTACTTC.

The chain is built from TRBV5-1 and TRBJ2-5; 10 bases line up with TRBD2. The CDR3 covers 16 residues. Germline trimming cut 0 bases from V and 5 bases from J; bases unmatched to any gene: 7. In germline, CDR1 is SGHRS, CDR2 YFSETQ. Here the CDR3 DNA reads TGCGCCAGCAGCTTGGCCATCAGCGGGGGGGCGGAGACCCAGTACTTC. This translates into CASSLAISGGAETQYF.

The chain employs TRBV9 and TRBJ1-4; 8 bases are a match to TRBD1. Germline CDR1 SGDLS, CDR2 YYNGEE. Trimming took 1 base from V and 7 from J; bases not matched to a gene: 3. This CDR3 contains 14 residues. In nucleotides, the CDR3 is TGTGCCAGCAGCGTACAGGGGGCAGGTGAAAAACTGTTTTTT. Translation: CASSVQGAGEKLFF.

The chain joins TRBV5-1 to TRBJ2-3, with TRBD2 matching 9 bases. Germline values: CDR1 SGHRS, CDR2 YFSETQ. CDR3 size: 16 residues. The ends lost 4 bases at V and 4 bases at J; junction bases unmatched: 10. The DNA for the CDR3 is TGCGCCAGCAGCGACGGGACTAGCAAAGGGGCAGATACGCAGTATTTT. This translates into CASSDGTSKGADTQYF.

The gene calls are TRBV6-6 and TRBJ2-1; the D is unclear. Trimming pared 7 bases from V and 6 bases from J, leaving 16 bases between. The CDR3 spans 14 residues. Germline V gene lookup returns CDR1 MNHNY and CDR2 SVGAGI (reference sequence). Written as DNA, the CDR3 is TGTGCCAGCAATTTACTGGGTTTACCCAATGAGCAGTTCTTC. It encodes CASNLLGLPNEQFF.

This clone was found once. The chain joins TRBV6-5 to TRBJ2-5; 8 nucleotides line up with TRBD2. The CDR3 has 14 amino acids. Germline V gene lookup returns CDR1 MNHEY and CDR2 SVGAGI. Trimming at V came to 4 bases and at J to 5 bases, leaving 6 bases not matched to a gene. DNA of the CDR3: TGTGCCAGCAGTTCGTTACTAGCGGCGGAGACCCAGTACTTC. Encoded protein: CASSSLLAAETQYF.

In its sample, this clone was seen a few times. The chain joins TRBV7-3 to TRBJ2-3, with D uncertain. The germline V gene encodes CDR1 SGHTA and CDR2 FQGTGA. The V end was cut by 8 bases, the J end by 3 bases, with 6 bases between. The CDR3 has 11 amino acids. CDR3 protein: CASGVTDTQYF. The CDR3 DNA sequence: TGTGCCAGCGGGGTTACAGATACGCAGTATTTT.